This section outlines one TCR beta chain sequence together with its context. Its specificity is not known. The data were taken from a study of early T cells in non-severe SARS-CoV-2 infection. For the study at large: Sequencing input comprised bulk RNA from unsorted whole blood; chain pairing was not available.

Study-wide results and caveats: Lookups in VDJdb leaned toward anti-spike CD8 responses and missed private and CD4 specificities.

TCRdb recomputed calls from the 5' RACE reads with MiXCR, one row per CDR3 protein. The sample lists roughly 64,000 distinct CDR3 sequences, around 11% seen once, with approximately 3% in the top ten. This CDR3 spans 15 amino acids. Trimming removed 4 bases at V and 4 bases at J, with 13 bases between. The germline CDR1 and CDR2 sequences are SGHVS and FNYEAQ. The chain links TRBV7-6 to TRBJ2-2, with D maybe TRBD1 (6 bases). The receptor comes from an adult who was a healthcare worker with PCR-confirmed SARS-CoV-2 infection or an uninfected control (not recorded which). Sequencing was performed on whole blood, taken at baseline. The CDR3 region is CASSSTGFPTGELFF. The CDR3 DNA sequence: TGTGCCAGCAGCTCTACAGGGTTTCCCACCGGGGAGCTGTTTTTT.